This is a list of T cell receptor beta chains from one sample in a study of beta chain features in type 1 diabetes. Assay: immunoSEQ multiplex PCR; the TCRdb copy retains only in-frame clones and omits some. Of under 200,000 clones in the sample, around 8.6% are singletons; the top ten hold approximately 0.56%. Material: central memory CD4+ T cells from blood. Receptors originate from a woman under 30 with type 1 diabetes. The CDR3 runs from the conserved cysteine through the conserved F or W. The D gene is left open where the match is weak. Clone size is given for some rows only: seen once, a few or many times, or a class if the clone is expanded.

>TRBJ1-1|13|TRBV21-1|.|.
CASSKGQNTEAFF
TGTGCCAGCAGCAAAGGACAGAACACTGAAGCTTTCTTT
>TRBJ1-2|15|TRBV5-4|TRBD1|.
CASSSGQAADYGYTF
TGTGCCAGCAGCTCGGGACAGGCCGCCGACTATGGCTACACCTTC
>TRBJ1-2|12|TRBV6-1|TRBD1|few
CASTGQGHGYTF
TGTGCCAGCACCGGACAGGGGCATGGCTACACCTTC
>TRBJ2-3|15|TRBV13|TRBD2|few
CASSALAVVTDTQYF
TGTGCCAGCAGCGCACTAGCGGTTGTAACAGATACGCAGTATTTT
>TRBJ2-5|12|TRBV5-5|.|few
CASSLTAETQYF
TGTGCCAGCAGCCTGACAGCGGAGACCCAGTACTTC
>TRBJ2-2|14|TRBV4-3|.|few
CASSQGDSRGGLFF
TGCGCCAGCAGCCAAGGGGACTCCCGAGGAGGGCTGTTTTTT
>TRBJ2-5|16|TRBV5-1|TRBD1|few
CASSFGTGTGEETQYF
TGCGCCAGCAGCTTCGGAACCGGGACAGGGGAAGAGACCCAGTACTTC
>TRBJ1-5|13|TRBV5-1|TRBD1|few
CASSSGQNQPQHF
TGCGCCAGCAGCTCGGGACAGAATCAGCCCCAGCATTTT
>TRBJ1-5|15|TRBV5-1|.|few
CASSLVPGGNQPQHF
TGCGCCAGCAGCTTGGTACCAGGGGGCAATCAGCCCCAGCATTTT
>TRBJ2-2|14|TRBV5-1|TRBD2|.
CASNREDGTGELFF
TGCGCCAGCAACCGGGAGGATGGCACCGGGGAGCTGTTTTTT
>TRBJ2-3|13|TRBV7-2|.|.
CASSPAVAVTQYF
TGTGCCAGCAGCCCCGCAGTTGCGGTTACGCAGTATTTT
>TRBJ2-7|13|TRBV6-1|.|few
CASSGGIRAEQYF
TGTGCCAGCAGTGGCGGGATTAGGGCCGAGCAGTACTTC
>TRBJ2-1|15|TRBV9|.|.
CASSPKDYVSDEQFF
TGTGCCAGCAGCCCCAAGGACTACGTGTCCGATGAGCAGTTCTTC
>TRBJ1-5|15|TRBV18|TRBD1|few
CASSREQGAVQPQHF
TGTGCCAGCTCACGAGAACAGGGGGCCGTCCAGCCCCAGCATTTT
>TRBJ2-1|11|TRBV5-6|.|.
CASRREDEQFF
TGTGCCAGCAGGCGGGAAGATGAGCAGTTCTTC
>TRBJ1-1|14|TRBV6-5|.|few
CASRPDGSSAEAFF
TGTGCCAGCAGACCTGACGGGTCCTCTGCTGAAGCTTTCTTT
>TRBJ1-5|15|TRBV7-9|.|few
CASSLGAAGAQPQHF
TGTGCCAGCAGCTTAGGGGCGGCGGGGGCTCAGCCCCAGCATTTT
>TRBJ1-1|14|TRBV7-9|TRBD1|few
CASSPGTGGLEAFF
TGTGCCAGCAGCCCCGGGACAGGGGGCTTAGAAGCTTTCTTT
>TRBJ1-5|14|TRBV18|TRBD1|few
CASSPTGEFQPQHF
TGTGCCAGCTCACCGACAGGGGAATTCCAGCCCCAGCATTTT
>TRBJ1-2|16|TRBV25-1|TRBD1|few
CASSGDRGRVSYGYTF
TGTGCCAGCAGTGGGGACAGGGGGCGCGTCAGCTATGGCTACACCTTC
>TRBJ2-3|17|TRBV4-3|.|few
CASSQERSWRGTDTQYF
TGCGCCAGCAGCCAAGAAAGAAGTTGGCGGGGCACAGATACGCAGTATTTT
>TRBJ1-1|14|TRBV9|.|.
CASSPWGDHTEAFF
TGTGCCAGCAGCCCATGGGGGGATCACACTGAAGCTTTCTTT
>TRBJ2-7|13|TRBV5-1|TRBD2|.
CASSRAGAYEQYF
TGCGCCAGCAGCAGGGCGGGGGCCTACGAGCAGTACTTC
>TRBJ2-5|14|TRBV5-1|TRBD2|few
CASSGPGTTVEQYF
TGCGCCAGCAGCGGCCCCGGGACTACCGTAGAGCAGTACTTC
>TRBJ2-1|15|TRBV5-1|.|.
CASSQGAGLYNEQFF
TGCGCCAGCAGCCAGGGTGCTGGGCTCTACAATGAGCAGTTCTTC
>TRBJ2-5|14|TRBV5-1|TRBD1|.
CASSRGQAGETQYF
TGCGCCAGCAGCCGAGGACAGGCGGGAGAGACCCAGTACTTC
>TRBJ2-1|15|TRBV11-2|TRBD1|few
CASSFGQGAHNEQFF
TGTGCCAGCAGCTTCGGACAGGGGGCGCATAATGAGCAGTTCTTC
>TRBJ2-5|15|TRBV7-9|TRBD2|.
CASSLTSGGRETQYF
TGTGCCAGCAGCTTAACTAGCGGGGGGCGAGAGACCCAGTACTTC
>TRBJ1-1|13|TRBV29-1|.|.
CSVGVDRNTEAFF
TGCAGCGTTGGGGTGGACAGGAACACTGAAGCTTTCTTT
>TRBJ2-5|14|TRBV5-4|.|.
CASSVDRRRETQYF
TGTGCCAGCAGCGTAGACAGGAGACGAGAGACCCAGTACTTC
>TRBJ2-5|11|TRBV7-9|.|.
CASSQQETQYF
TGTGCCAGCAGCCAACAAGAGACCCAGTACTTC